This T cell receptor beta chain is from a study of somatic mutations in cytotoxic T cells in rheumatoid arthritis. Looking at the study overall: Flow sorting at nearly 100% purity was applied to some V beta antibody-stained T-cell populations, which included V beta1+ cells sequenced for TCRB. Study outcomes and limitations: CD8+ T-cell clonality did not differ significantly between rheumatoid arthritis patients and age-matched healthy controls. A finding that went unadjusted for multiple comparisons was the slight underrepresentation of TRBV07 in rheumatoid arthritis patients. Over 20% of CD8+ cells belonged to the largest CD8+ clone in about an eighth of the 65 patients.

Sequenced by immunoSEQ multiplex PCR; TCRdb stores in-frame clones only, minus some. The table lists about 30,000 clones, roughly 80% of them singletons, with just under 8.5% in the top ten. Regarding this clone: The antigen is unknown.

The CDR3 runs to 14 residues. The germline V gene encodes CDR1 SGDLS and CDR2 YYNGEE. V lost 3 bases, J lost 1 base, and 10 bases lay in between. The source material was CD8+ T cells sorted from blood. The receptor was derived from an adult with rheumatoid arthritis. V gene TRBV9 combines with J gene TRBJ2-5, with D perhaps matching TRBD1 (6 bases). CDR3: CASSAQGFQETQYF. Here the CDR3 DNA reads TGTGCCAGCAGCGCACAGGGATTCCAAGAGACCCAGTACTTC.